A selection of T cell receptor beta chains follows, all from one sample in a study of T cells in Graves' hyperthyroidism and ophthalmopathy. TCRdb re-derived calls from the multiplex PCR reads in MiXCR, one entry per CDR3 protein. Of roughly 650,000 distinct CDR3 sequences listed, approximately 15% are singletons. Input material: blood. The receptors were gathered from a woman aged 35 to 49 with Graves' ophthalmopathy. CDR3s include the opening cysteine and the closing phenylalanine or tryptophan. D genes are given only for firm matches. Clone size is shown for a subset of rows, as once, few, many or a class of expanded clone.

d_gene | j_gene | v_gene | abundance | CDR3aa | CDR3nt
TRBD1 | TRBJ1-5 | TRBV28 | many | CASGQGGRVSNQPQHF | TGTGCCAGCGGGCAGGGGGGCAGAGTTAGCAATCAGCCCCAGCATTTT
- | TRBJ1-5 | TRBV19 | - | CASSITPLGQPQHF | TGTGCCAGTAGTATTACCCCTCTCGGTCAGCCCCAGCATTTT
- | TRBJ1-1 | TRBV30 | - | CAWSVSGKDANTEAFF | TGTGCCTGGAGTGTATCGGGAAAGGATGCGAACACTGAAGCTTTCTTT
TRBD1 | TRBJ2-2 | TRBV2 | - | CASSETGENTGELFF | TGTGCCAGCAGCGAGACAGGGGAGAACACCGGGGAGCTGTTTTTT
- | TRBJ1-4 | TRBV7-6 | few | CASSPTTGGEKLFF | TGTGCCAGCAGCCCGACTACCGGGGGCGAAAAACTGTTTTTT
- | TRBJ2-2 | TRBV6-1 | many | CASSEGGQPPGELFF | TGTGCCAGCAGTGAGGGGGGACAGCCACCCGGGGAGCTGTTTTTT
- | TRBJ2-7 | TRBV6-2/TRBV6-3 | many | CASSYGDSYEQYF | TGTGCCAGCAGTTACGGGGACTCCTACGAGCAGTACTTC
TRBD2 | TRBJ2-7 | TRBV2 | many | CASTEGLAVPYEQYF | TGTGCCAGCACCGAAGGACTAGCGGTGCCCTACGAGCAGTACTTC
TRBD1 | TRBJ1-1 | TRBV18 | few | CASSPLGTGPANTEAFF | TGTGCCAGCTCACCCCTCGGGACAGGGCCGGCGAACACTGAAGCTTTCTTT
- | TRBJ2-2 | TRBV11-1 | - | CASSYQDGSGELFF | TGTGCCAGCAGCTACCAAGATGGCTCCGGGGAGCTGTTTTTT
- | TRBJ2-6 | TRBV6-2/TRBV6-3 | - | CASSGTTGANVLTF | TGTGCCAGTTCCGGGACGACTGGGGCCAACGTCCTGACTTTC
- | TRBJ2-2 | TRBV7-3 | - | CASSNLGAGELFF | TGTGCCAGCAGCAACTTAGGGGCCGGGGAGCTGTTTTTT
- | TRBJ2-7 | TRBV6-1 | many | CASVGTSSYEQYF | TGTGCCAGCGTGGGGACGTCCTCCTACGAGCAGTACTTC
- | TRBJ1-1 | TRBV2 | many | CASSRGVTEAFF | TGTGCCAGCAGTCGAGGGGTCACTGAAGCTTTCTTT
TRBD1 | TRBJ2-2 | TRBV5-4 | - | CASSPRQGAGELFF | TGTGCCAGCAGCCCGCGACAGGGGGCCGGGGAGCTGTTTTTT
- | TRBJ1-5 | TRBV5-5 | many | CASSLLPNQPQHF | TGTGCCAGCAGCTTGCTGCCTAATCAGCCCCAGCATTTT
- | TRBJ2-7 | TRBV10-3 | many | CATLPAEGGHEQYF | TGTGCCACCCTGCCGGCCGAGGGGGGCCACGAGCAGTACTTC
- | TRBJ2-3 | TRBV12-3/TRBV12-4 | many | CASSFAPVATDTQYF | TGTGCCAGCAGTTTCGCCCCCGTAGCGACAGATACGCAGTATTTT
- | TRBJ2-5 | TRBV10-1 | - | CASSDAQLETQYF | TGCGCCAGCAGTGATGCACAGTTAGAGACCCAGTACTTC
- | TRBJ2-1 | TRBV6-1 | - | CASITELYNEQFF | TGTGCCAGCATCACAGAACTATACAATGAGCAGTTCTTC
TRBD2 | TRBJ2-7 | TRBV27 | many | CASSPTSGGTYEQYF | TGTGCCAGCAGCCCTACGAGCGGGGGAACCTACGAGCAGTACTTC
TRBD2 | TRBJ2-3 | TRBV6-1 | many | CASTRTRQSTDTQYF | TGTGCCAGCACCCGGACTAGGCAAAGCACAGATACGCAGTATTTT
- | TRBJ1-3 | TRBV24-1 | few | CATEAGNTIYF | TGTGCCACCGAGGCTGGAAACACCATATATTTT
- | TRBJ2-3 | TRBV6-2/TRBV6-3 | - | CTSSYSSSTDTQYF | TGTACCAGCAGTTACTCGTCTAGCACAGATACGCAGTATTTT
- | TRBJ1-6 | TRBV9 | - | CASSPSGSYNSPLHF | TGTGCCAGCAGCCCTAGCGGCTCCTATAATTCACCCCTCCACTTT
- | TRBJ1-2 | TRBV20-1 | once | CSAREVSTNPTYGYTF | TGCAGTGCTAGAGAAGTTTCGACCAACCCGACCTATGGCTACACCTTC
- | TRBJ2-7 | TRBV6-1 | - | CASSEQGFESSHEQYF | TGTGCCAGCAGTGAACAGGGGTTCGAATCGTCGCACGAGCAGTACTTC
TRBD2 | TRBJ2-3 | TRBV5-5 | many | CASSIGLESTDTQYF | TGTGCCAGCAGCATCGGACTAGAGAGCACAGATACGCAGTATTTT
TRBD2 | TRBJ2-2 | TRBV20-1 | - | CSARDGLAGETGELFF | TGCAGTGCTAGAGATGGCCTAGCGGGAGAAACCGGGGAGCTGTTTTTT
TRBD2 | TRBJ2-3 | TRBV28 | few | CASSTGTSGRIRTDTQYF | TGTGCCAGCAGCACAGGGACTAGCGGGAGGATTCGCACAGATACGCAGTATTTT
TRBD1 | TRBJ2-5 | TRBV5-1 | many | CASSLNTGQGRGETQYF | TGCGCCAGCAGCCTTAATACAGGACAGGGACGGGGGGAGACCCAGTACTTC
- | TRBJ1-1 | TRBV27 | - | CASGSRNTEAFF | TGTGCCAGCGGGAGTAGGAACACTGAAGCTTTCTTT
- | TRBJ2-1 | TRBV7-2 | many | CASRPGPEYNEQFF | TGTGCCAGCAGACCGGGACCCGAGTACAATGAGCAGTTCTTC
- | TRBJ1-3 | TRBV3-1 | many | CASSQGAGTNTMYF | TGTGCCAGCAGCCAAGGCGCAGGTACAAACACCATGTATTTT
- | TRBJ1-2 | TRBV12-3/TRBV12-4 | many | CASTLSEAWGYTF | TGTGCCAGCACCCTATCCGAGGCGTGGGGCTACACCTTC
TRBD1 | TRBJ2-3 | TRBV13 | many | CASSSRTGSGTDTQYF | TGTGCCAGCAGCTCGCGGACAGGGAGTGGAACAGATACGCAGTATTTT
- | TRBJ2-5 | TRBV10-2 | few | CASSGASQETQYF | TGCGCCAGCAGTGGGGCCTCCCAAGAGACCCAGTACTTC
- | TRBJ1-4 | TRBV11-3 | few | CASSSERQGSTNEKLFF | TGTGCCAGCAGCTCCGAGCGGCAGGGTTCAACTAATGAAAAACTGTTTTTT
TRBD2 | TRBJ2-1 | TRBV7-9 | few | CASSLAGTSGPSSYNEQFF | TGTGCCAGCAGCTTAGCAGGGACTAGCGGGCCCAGCTCCTACAATGAGCAGTTCTTC
- | TRBJ2-1 | TRBV20-1 | many | CSAPEPGLPYNEQFF | TGCAGTGCTCCTGAACCGGGACTGCCGTACAATGAGCAGTTCTTC
- | TRBJ1-5 | TRBV6-2/TRBV6-3 | many | CASSTGDQPQHF | TGTGCCAGCAGTACCGGGGATCAGCCCCAGCATTTT
- | TRBJ1-2 | TRBV11-1 | many | CASSRLGGYGYTF | TGTGCCAGCAGTCGTCTGGGAGGATATGGCTACACCTTC